The clone carrying this T cell receptor (beta chain) was seen many times. This entry belongs to a study of T-cell reconstitution after alpha-beta-depleted transplantation in children. Unique molecular identifiers were incorporated during preparation of the TCRbeta library. TCRdb analysed the PCR reads with MiXCR anew, one entry per CDR3 protein. This table has 200,000 or so distinct CDR3 sequences, approximately 6% appearing once. Trimming pared 0 bases from V and 5 bases from J, leaving 17 bases between. There are 16 residues in the CDR3. Germline V gene lookup returns CDR1 SQVTM and CDR2 ANQGSEA. V usage is TRBV29-1 and J usage is TRBJ2-1; D might be TRBD2 (6 bases). This sample comprised PBMCs, obtained before TCRalphabeta/CD19-depleted stem cell transplant. The TCR comes from a girl under three years old with combined immunodeficiency, due to receive a stem cell transplant. The CDR3 DNA is TGCAGCGTTGAAGATCGTAAGACTAGGGAACACAATGAGCAGTTCTTC. Its translation: CSVEDRKTREHNEQFF.